This T cell receptor (beta chain) was sequenced for a study of T cell changes during pregnancy in multiple sclerosis. Germline CDR1 is MGHRA and CDR2 is YSYEKL. The CDR3 has 16 amino acids. The V gene end was trimmed by 5 bases and the J gene end by 3 bases; junction bases not matched to a gene: 8. Produced via immunoSEQ multiplex PCR; TCRdb's table is partial and in-frame only. The table records approximately 27,000 clones, roughly 92% of them present only once. Sequenced here: CD4+ T cells from peripheral blood mononuclear cells, sampled in the first trimester of pregnancy. This chain uses TRBV4-1 with TRBJ2-1; 9 bases agree with TRBD2. The TCR was taken from a female donor with multiple sclerosis, enrolled in a pregnancy study. The CDR3 DNA reads TGCGCCAGCAGCTCGAGAGGGACTAGCCTCTACAATGAGCAGTTCTTC. Encoded protein: CASSSRGTSLYNEQFF.